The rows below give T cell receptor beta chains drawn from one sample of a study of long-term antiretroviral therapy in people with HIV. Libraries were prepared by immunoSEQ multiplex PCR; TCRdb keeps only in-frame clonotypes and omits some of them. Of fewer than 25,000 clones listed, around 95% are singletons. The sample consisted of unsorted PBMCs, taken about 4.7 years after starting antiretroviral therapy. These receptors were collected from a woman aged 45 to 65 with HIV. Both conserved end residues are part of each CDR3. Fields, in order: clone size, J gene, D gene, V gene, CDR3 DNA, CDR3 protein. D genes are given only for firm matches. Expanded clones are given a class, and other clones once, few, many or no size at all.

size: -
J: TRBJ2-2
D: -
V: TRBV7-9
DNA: TGTGCCAGCAGCTTAGTGCGGGTCGGGGAGCTGTTTTTT
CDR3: CASSLVRVGELFF

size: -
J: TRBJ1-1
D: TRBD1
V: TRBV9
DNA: TGTGCCAGCAGCGCCCAGACAGGGATGAACACTGAAGCTTTCTTT
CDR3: CASSAQTGMNTEAFF

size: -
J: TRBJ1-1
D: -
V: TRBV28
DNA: TGTGCCAGCATCAGGGGCCAGGGCACTGAAGCTTTCTTT
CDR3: CASIRGQGTEAFF

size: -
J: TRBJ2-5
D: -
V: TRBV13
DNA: TGTGCCAGCAGCTTAGGCGGTGGTACCCAAGAGACCCAGTACTTC
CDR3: CASSLGGGTQETQYF

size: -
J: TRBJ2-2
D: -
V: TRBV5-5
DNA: TGTGCCAGCAGCTCCCAAGGAGATTTGGGAAACACCGGGGAGCTGTTTTTT
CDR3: CASSSQGDLGNTGELFF

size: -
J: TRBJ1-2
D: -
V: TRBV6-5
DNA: TGTGCCAGCAGTTACTCGGCAGGGGATCACGATGGCTACACCTTC
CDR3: CASSYSAGDHDGYTF

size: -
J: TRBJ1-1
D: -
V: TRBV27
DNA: TGTGCCAGCACCCCGGTGGGGGGCCCGGAAGCTTTCTTT
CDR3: CASTPVGGPEAFF

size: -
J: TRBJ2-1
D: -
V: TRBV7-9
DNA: TGTGCCAGCAGCTTAGCATTGATCAATGAGCAGTTCTTC
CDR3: CASSLALINEQFF

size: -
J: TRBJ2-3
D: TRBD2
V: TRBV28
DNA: TGTGCCAGCAGTTTGGCGGGAGGGGGCACAGATACGCAGTATTTT
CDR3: CASSLAGGGTDTQYF

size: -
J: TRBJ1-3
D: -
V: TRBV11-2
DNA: TGTGCCAGCAGCTACCGGACGGTTTCTGGAAACACCATATATTTT
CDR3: CASSYRTVSGNTIYF

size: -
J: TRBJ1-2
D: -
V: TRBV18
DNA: TGTGCCAGCTCACCTAAACTAATAGGGGGAACCCATGGCTACACCTTC
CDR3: CASSPKLIGGTHGYTF

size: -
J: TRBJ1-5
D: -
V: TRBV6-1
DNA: TGTGCCAGCAACCCCGATCGGGGGCAGCCCCAGCATTTT
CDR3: CASNPDRGQPQHF

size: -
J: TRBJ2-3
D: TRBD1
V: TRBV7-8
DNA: TGTGCCAGCAGCTTAGGGTCGGGACAGGGTATAACAGATACGCAGTATTTT
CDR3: CASSLGSGQGITDTQYF

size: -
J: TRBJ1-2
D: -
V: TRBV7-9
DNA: TGTGCCAGCAGCCCAAACGCCGGCCGGGAATACACCTTC
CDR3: CASSPNAGREYTF

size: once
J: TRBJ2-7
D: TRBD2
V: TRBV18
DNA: TGTGCCAGCTCACCAGAGGGGACTAGTTTCTACGAGCAGTACTTC
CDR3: CASSPEGTSFYEQYF

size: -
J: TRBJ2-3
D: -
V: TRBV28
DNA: TGTGCCAGCATCCTCTCGTCCCGAGGGGGAGATACGCAGTATTTT
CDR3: CASILSSRGGDTQYF

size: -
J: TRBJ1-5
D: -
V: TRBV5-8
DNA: TGTGCCAGCAGCCCCGTAACCGGGGCGCCTAATCAGCCCCAGCATTTT
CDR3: CASSPVTGAPNQPQHF

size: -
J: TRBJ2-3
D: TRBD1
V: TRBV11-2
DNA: TGTGCCAGCAGCCCCCCGGCGGGACAGGGAAAAATTCTGTATTTT
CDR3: CASSPPAGQGKILYF

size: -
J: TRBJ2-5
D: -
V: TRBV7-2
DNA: TGTGCCAGCAGCTTAGCGCTCTGGGCGGGCCTCCAAGAGACCCAGTACTTC
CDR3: CASSLALWAGLQETQYF

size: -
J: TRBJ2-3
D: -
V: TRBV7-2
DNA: TGTGCCAGCAGCCCTGGGGGGGGGCATGGAGATACGCAGTATTTT
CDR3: CASSPGGGHGDTQYF

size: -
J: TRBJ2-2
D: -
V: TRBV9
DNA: TGTGCCAGCAGCGTGGTTACCGGGACCGCTCTTAACACCGGGGAGCTGTTTTTT
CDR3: CASSVVTGTALNTGELFF

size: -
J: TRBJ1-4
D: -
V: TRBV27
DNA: TGTGCCAGCAGGCGTGGCGCGACTAATGAAAAACTGTTTTTT
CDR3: CASRRGATNEKLFF

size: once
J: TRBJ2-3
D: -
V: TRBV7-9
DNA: TGTGCCAGCAGCTCGCAGGGTTCTAGCACAGATACGCAGTATTTT
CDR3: CASSSQGSSTDTQYF

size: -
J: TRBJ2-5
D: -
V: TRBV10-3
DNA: TGTGCCATCAGCCTAATGGGAGAGACCCAGTACTTC
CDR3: CAISLMGETQYF

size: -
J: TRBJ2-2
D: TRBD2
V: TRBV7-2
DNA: TGTGCCAGCAGCTCCCGGACTAGCGGGAACACCGGGGAGCTGTTTTTT
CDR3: CASSSRTSGNTGELFF

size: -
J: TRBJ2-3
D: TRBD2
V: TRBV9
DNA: TGTGCCAGCAGCACACCTAGGGAGCGGGGACCCACAGATACGCAGTATTTT
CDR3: CASSTPRERGPTDTQYF

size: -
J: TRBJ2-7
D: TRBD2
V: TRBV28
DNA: TGTGCCACCCGTTCGGCGGGAGAGCTTGGGGAGCAGTACTTC
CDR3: CATRSAGELGEQYF

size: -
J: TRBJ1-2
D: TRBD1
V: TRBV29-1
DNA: TGCAGCGTCGGACAGGGGTATGGCTACACCTTC
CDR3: CSVGQGYGYTF

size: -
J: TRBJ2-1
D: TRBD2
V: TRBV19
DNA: TGTGCCAGTAGGGATCCGGGACTAGCAGATTACAATGAGCAGTTCTTC
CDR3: CASRDPGLADYNEQFF

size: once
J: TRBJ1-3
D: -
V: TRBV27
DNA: TGTGCCAGCAGTCAAAGGGGTGGTAACACCATATATTTT
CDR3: CASSQRGGNTIYF

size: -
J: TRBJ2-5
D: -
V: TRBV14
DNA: TGTGCCAGCAGCCAAGATGGGCCGGGTTGGACCCAGTACTTC
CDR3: CASSQDGPGWTQYF

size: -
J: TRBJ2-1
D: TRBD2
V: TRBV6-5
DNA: TGTGCCAGCAGACTAGCGGGAGTAAATGAGCAGTTCTTC
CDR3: CASRLAGVNEQFF

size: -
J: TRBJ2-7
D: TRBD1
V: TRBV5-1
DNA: TGCGCCAGCAGCTTGATCACAGGGGGCTTCTCCTACGAGCAGTACTTC
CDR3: CASSLITGGFSYEQYF

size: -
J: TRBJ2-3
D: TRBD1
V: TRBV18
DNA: TGTGCCAGCCTACGGGACAGGGGTGATACGCAGTATTTT
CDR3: CASLRDRGDTQYF

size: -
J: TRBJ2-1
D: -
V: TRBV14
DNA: TGTGCCAGCAGCCCAGTCGGGGGAATCCACAATGAGCAGTTCTTC
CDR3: CASSPVGGIHNEQFF

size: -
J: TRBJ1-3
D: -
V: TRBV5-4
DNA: TGTGCCAGCAGCTTGGATTGGACCTCGGGAAACACCATATATTTT
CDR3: CASSLDWTSGNTIYF

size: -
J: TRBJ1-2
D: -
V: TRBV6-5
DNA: TGTGCCAGCAGTTACTCGCCAGGTCCTTATGGCTACACCTTC
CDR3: CASSYSPGPYGYTF

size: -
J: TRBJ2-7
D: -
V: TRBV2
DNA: TGTGCCAGCTTGGCTAGCTCCTACGAGCAGTACTTC
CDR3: CASLASSYEQYF

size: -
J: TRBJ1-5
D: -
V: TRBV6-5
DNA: TGTGCCAGCAGGGGATCCTGGCATCAGCCCCAGCATTTT
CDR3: CASRGSWHQPQHF